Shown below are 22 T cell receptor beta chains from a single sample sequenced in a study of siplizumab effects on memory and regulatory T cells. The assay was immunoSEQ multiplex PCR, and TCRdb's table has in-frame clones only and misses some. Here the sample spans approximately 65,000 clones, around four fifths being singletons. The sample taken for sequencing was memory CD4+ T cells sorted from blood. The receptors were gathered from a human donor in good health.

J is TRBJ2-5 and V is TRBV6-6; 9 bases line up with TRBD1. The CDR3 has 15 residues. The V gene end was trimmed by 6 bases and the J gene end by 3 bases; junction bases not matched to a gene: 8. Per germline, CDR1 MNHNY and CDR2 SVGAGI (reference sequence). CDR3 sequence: CASRTGGANEETQYF. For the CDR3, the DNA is TGTGCCAGCAGAACAGGGGGCGCGAATGAAGAGACCCAGTACTTC.

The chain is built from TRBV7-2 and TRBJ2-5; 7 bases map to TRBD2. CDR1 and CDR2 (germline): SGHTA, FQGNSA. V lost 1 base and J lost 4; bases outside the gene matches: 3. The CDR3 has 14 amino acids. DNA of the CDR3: TGTGCCAGCAGCTTAGGAGGACTAGTAGAGACCCAGTACTTC. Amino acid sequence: CASSLGGLVETQYF.

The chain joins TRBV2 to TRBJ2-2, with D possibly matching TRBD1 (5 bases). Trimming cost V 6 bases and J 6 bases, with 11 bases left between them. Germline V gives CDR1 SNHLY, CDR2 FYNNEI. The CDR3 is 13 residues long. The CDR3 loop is CASRTAPAGELFF. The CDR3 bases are TGTGCCAGCAGGACAGCCCCGGCCGGGGAGCTGTTTTTT.

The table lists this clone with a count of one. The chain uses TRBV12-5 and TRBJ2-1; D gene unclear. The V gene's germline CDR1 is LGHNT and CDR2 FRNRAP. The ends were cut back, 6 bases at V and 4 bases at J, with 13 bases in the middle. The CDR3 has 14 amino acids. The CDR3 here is CASGGQVSYNEQFF. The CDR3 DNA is TGTGCTAGTGGGGGCCAGGTTTCTTACAATGAGCAGTTCTTC.

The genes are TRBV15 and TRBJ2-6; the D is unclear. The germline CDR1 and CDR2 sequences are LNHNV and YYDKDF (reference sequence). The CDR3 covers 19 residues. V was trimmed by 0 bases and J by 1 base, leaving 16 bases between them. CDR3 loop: CATSRDYGSPSSGANVLTF. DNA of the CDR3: TGTGCCACCAGCAGAGATTATGGCAGCCCTTCTTCTGGGGCCAACGTCCTGACTTTC.

CDR3 region: CASSQQGIDNTEAFF. The CDR3 DNA sequence: TGTGCCAGCAGTCAACAGGGGATAGACAACACTGAAGCTTTCTTT. The rearrangement links TRBV2 to TRBJ1-1; 7 bases line up with TRBD1. This CDR3 is 15 amino acids long. The trim removed 5 bases at V and 2 bases at J, leaving 8 bases unmatched. Looked up from germline, CDR1 is SNHLY and CDR2 is FYNNEI.

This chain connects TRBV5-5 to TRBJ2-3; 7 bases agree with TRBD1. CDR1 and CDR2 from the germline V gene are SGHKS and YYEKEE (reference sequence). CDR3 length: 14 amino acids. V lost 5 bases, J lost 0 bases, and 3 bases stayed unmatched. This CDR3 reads CASRTGVSTDTQYF. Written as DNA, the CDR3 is TGTGCCAGCAGAACAGGGGTTAGCACAGATACGCAGTATTTT. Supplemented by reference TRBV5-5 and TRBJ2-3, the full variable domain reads DAGVTQSPTHLIKTRGQQVTLRCSPISGHKSVSWYQQVLGQGPQFIFQYYEKEERGRGNFPDRFSARQFPNYSSELNVNALLLGDSALYLCASRTGVSTDTQYFGPGTRLTVL.

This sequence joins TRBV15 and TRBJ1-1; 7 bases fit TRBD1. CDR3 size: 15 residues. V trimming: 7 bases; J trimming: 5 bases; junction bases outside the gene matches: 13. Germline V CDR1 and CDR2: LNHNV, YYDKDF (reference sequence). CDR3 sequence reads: CATNHDRALITEAFF. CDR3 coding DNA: TGTGCCACCAACCATGACAGGGCCCTGATAACTGAAGCTTTCTTT.

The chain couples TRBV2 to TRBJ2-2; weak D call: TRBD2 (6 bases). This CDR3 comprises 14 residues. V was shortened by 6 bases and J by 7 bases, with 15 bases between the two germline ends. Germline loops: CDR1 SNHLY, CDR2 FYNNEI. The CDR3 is CASSKGSGDGELFF. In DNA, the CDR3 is TGTGCCAGCAGCAAAGGATCGGGGGACGGGGAGCTGTTTTTT.

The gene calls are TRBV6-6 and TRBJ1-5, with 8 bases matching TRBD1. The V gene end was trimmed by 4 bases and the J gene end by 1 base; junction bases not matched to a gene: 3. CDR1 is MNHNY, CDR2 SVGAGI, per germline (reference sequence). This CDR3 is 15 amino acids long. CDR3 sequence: CASSFDRGSNQPQHF. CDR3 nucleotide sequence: TGTGCCAGCAGTTTCGACAGGGGAAGCAATCAGCCCCAGCATTTT.

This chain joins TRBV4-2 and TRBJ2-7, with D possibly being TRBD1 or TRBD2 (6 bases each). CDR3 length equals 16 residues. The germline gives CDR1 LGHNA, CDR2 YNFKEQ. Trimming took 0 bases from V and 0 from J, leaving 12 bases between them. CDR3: CASSQEVGGISYEQYF. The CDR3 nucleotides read TGTGCCAGCAGCCAAGAGGTAGGGGGGATCTCCTACGAGCAGTACTTC.

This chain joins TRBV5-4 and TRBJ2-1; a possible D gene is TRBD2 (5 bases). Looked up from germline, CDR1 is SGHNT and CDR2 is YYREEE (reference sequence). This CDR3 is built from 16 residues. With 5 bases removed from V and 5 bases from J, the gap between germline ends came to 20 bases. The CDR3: CASSPSRGFLHNEQFF. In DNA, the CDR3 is TGTGCCAGCAGTCCCTCTAGAGGGTTCTTACACAATGAGCAGTTCTTC.

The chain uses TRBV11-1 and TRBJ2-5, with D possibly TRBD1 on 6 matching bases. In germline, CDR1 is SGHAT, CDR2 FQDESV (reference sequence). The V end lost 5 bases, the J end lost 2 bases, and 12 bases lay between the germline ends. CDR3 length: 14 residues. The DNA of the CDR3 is TGTGCCAGCAGCACGTGGGACAAGCAAGAGACCCAGTACTTC. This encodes CASSTWDKQETQYF.

In DNA form, the CDR3 reads TGTGCCAGCCGCGGCCGGGGTGTCGACGAGCAGTACTTC. Protein: CASRGRGVDEQYF. V gene TRBV5-8 combines with J gene TRBJ2-7; D possibly corresponds to TRBD2 (5 bases). V was cut by 7 bases and J by 5 bases, with 16 bases left in between. The CDR3 totals 13 residues. The germline CDR1 and CDR2 sequences are SGHTS and YDEGEE.

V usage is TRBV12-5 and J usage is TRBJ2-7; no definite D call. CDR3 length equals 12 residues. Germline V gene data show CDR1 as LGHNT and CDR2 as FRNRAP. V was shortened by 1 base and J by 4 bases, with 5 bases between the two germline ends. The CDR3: CASGLDGYEQYF. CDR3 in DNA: TGTGCTAGTGGTTTGGACGGTTACGAGCAGTACTTC.

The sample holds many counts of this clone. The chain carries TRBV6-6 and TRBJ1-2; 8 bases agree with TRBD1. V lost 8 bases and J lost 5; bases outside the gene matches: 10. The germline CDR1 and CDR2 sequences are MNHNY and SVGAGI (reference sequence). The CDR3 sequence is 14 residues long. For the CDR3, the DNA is TGTGCCAGCCGACGAACAGGGGGTCTTTATGGCTACACCTTC. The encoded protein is CASRRTGGLYGYTF.

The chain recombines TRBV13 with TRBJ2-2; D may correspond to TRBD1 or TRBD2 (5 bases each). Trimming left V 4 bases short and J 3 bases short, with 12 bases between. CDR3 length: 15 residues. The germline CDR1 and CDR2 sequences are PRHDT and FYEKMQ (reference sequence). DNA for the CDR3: TGTGCCAGCAGCTACCGGGACGCTGACACCGGGGAGCTGTTTTTT. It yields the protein CASSYRDADTGELFF. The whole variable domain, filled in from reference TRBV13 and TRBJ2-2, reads AAGVIQSPRHLIKEKRETATLKCYPIPRHDTVYWYQQGPGQDPQFLISFYEKMQSDKGSIPDRFSAQQFSDYHSELNMSSLELGDSALYFCASSYRDADTGELFFGEGSRLTVL.

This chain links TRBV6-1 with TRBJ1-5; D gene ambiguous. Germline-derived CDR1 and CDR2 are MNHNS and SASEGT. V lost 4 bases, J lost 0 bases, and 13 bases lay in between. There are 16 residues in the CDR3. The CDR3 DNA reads TGTGCCAGCAGTGGTAAGGAGACACTTAGCAATCAGCCCCAGCATTTT. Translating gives CASSGKETLSNQPQHF.

The CDR3 DNA is TGTGCCAGCACCACACAGGGGAAATATGGCTACACCTTC. This codes for CASTTQGKYGYTF. The V call is TRBV2, the J call TRBJ1-2, with 7 bases aligning to TRBD1. V dropped 7 bases and J dropped 5; count of bases not matched to a gene: 7. Germline V CDR1 and CDR2: SNHLY, FYNNEI. The CDR3 runs 13 residues.

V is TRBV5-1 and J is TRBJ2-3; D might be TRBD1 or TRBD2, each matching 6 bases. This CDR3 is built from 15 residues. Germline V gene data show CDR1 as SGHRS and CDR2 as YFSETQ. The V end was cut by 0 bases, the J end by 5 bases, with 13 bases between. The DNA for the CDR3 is TGCGCCAGCAGCTTGGAAGGGGGGCCCGTAGATACGCAGTATTTT. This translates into CASSLEGGPVDTQYF.

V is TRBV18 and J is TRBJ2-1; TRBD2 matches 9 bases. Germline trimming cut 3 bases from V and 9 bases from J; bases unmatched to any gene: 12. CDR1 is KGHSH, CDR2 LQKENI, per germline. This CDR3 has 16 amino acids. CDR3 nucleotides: TGTGCCAGCTCACCCTCCCAGGTAGCGGGAGAAGGTGAGCAGTTCTTC. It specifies CASSPSQVAGEGEQFF. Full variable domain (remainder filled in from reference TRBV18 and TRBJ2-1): NAGVMQNPRHLVRRRGQEARLRCSPMKGHSHVYWYRQLPEEGLKFMVYLQKENIIDESGMPKERFSAEFPKEGPSILRIQQVVRGDSAAYFCASSPSQVAGEGEQFFGPGTRLTVL.

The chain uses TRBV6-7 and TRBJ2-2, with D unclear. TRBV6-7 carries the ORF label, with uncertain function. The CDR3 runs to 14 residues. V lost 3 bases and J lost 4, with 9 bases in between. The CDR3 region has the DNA TGTGCCAGCAGTTATGACACGGCCACCGGGGAGCTGTTTTTT. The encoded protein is CASSYDTATGELFF.